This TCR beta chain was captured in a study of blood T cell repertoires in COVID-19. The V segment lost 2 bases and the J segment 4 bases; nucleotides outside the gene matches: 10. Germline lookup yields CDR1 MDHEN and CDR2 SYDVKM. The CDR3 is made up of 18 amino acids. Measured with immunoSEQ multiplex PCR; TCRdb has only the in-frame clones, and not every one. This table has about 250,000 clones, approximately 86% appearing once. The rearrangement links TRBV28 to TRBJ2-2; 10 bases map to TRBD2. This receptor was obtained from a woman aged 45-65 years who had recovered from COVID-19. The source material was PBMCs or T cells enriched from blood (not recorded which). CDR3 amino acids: CASSLAYLAGAGTGELFF. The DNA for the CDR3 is TGTGCCAGCAGTTTAGCCTACCTAGCGGGAGCAGGCACCGGGGAGCTGTTTTTT.